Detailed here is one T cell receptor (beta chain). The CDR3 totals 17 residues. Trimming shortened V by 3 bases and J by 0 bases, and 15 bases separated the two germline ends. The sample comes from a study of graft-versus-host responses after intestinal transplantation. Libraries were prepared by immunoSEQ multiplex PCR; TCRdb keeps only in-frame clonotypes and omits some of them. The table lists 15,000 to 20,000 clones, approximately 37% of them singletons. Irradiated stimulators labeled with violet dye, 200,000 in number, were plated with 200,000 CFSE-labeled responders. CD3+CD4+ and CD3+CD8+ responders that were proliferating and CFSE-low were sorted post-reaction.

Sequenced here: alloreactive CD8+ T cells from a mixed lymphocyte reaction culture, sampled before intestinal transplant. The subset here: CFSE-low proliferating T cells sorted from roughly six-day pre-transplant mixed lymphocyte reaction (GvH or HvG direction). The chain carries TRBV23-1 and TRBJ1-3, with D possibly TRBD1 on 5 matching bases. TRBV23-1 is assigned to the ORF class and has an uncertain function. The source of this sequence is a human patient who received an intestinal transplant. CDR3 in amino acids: CASSHLPNRYSGNTIYF. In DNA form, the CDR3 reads TGCGCCAGCAGTCATCTACCGAACAGGTACTCTGGAAACACCATATATTTT.